This TCR beta chain was identified during a study of control samples from healthy donors and cancer patients (dated by TCRdb to the early 2020s). Library method: the immunoSEQ multiplex PCR assay. Sourced from immuneACCESS, this table was stored by TCRdb with only in-frame sequences that have V and J called. A share of the clones is absent; for the studies checked, an unresolved V gene accounts for under half, and the remainder has no known explanation. The sample yields 95,000 to 150,000 clones; roughly 86% were counted once. The ten most abundant clones make up about 3% of the sample. The germline V gene (reference sequence) yields LGHDT for CDR1 and YNNKEL for CDR2. Counted from cysteine to phenylalanine, this CDR3 has 15 amino acids. The CDR3 DNA has 45 bases and is translated from base 1. V gives up 3 bases and J gives up 1 base, and the segment between their germline ends measures 11 bases.

Concerning this clone itself: Which antigen it targets is not known. Base qualities are not recorded, but no much larger clone differs from it by a single base.

The rearrangement combines TRBV3-1 (or the pseudogene TRBV3-2) with TRBJ2-3, with the D gene not clear enough to name. The sequence was collected from a man aged 55 to 69 in good health. The sample taken for sequencing was blood. The DNA sequence reads TGTGCCAGCAGCCAGAAAACACCTGGCACAGATACGCAGTATTTT. Translated, it gives CASSQKTPGTDTQYF.